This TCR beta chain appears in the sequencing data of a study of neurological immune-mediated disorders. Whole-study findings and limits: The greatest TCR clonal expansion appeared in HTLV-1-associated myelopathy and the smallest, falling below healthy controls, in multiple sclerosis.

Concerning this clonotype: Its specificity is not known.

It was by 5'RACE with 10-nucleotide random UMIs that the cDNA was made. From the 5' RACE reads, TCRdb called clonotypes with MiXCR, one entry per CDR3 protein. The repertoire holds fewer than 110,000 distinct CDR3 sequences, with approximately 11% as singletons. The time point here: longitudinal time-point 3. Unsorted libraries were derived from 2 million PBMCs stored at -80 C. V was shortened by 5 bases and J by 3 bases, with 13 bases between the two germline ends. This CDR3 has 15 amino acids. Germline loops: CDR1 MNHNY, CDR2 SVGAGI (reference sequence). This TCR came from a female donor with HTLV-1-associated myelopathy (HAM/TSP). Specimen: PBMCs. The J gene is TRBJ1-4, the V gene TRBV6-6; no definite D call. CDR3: CASSPPDASNEKLFF. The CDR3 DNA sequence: TGTGCCAGCAGTCCCCCGGACGCGTCTAATGAAAAACTGTTTTTT.